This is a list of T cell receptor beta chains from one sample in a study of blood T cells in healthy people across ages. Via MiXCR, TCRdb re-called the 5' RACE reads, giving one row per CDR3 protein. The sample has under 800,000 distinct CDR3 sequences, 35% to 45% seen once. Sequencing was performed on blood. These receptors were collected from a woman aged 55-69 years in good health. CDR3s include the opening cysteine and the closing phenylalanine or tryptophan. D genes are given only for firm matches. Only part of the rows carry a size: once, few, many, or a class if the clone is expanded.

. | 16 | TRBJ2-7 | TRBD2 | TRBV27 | TGTGCCAGCAGTTTCATCGGGGGGGTACTACTGGGCGAGCAGTACTTC | CASSFIGGVLLGEQYF
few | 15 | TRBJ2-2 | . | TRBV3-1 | TGTGCCAGCAGCCAACTGGGGGGCAGTACCGGGGAGCTGTTTTTT | CASSQLGGSTGELFF
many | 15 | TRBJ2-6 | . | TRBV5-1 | TGCGCCAGCAGGGTGGATGGGGCTGGGGCCAACGTCCTGACTTTC | CASRVDGAGANVLTF
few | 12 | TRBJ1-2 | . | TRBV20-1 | TGCAGTGTTCGGGACTCGTCGTATGGCTACACCTTC | CSVRDSSYGYTF
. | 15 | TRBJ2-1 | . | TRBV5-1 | TGCGCCAGCAGCTTGGACTCCCGATCCTACAATGAGCAGTTCTTC | CASSLDSRSYNEQFF
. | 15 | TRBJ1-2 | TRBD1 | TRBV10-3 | TGTGCCATCAGTGAGTCTCCCGACAGGGTCGAGGGCTACACCTTC | CAISESPDRVEGYTF
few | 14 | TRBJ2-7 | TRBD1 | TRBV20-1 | TGCAGTGCTATCCAGGGGGACAGGGGATCCGAGCAGTACTTC | CSAIQGDRGSEQYF
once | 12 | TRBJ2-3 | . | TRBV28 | TGTGCCAGCAGTTCCCAGGGACAAACGCAGTATTTT | CASSSQGQTQYF
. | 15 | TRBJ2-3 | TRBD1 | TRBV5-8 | TGTGCCAGCAGCAGGGGGACAGCCAGCACAGATACGCAGTATTTT | CASSRGTASTDTQYF
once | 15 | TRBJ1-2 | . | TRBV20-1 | TGCAGTGCTAGAGATGGGGCCAAGGGTAACTATGGCTACACCTTC | CSARDGAKGNYGYTF